This T cell receptor beta chain comes out of a study of PD-1 blockade in classical Hodgkin lymphoma. As for the study in general: Patients got intravenous nivolumab 3 mg/kg every 2 weeks. General study results and limits: Some patients started nivolumab under 1 year after ASCT, and they were excluded. Relapsed/refractory patients reportedly had the lowest baseline TCR diversity, below newly diagnosed patients, who were below healthy donors. Significant TCR diversity gains by C4D1 occurred in CD4+ but not CD8+ cells.

The time point denotes: cycle 4 day 1 (C4D1), after 6 weeks of nivolumab. There was relapse after autologous stem cell transplantation in every patient, and there was variation in brentuximab vedotin exposure. Magnetic negative selection was used to purify CD4+ T cells from thawed PBMCs. This clone was counted a single time. Its antigen is not identified. Unmatched junction bases numbered 9, after V lost 3 bases and J lost 9 bases. Per germline, CDR1 SQVTM and CDR2 ANQGSEA. The CDR3 has 15 residues. The repertoire was sequenced with immunoSEQ multiplex PCR; TCRdb's copy has only in-frame clones and lacks some. The sample has some 26,000 clones; 75% to 90% are singletons.

The receptor was isolated from a human donor with classical Hodgkin lymphoma. Sequenced here: CD4+ T cells from blood, sampled before the fourth cycle of nivolumab. The chain has TRBV29-1 and TRBJ2-1, with TRBD2 matching 12 bases. CDR3 protein: CSVDGRTSGVREQFF. The CDR3 region has the DNA TGCAGCGTTGATGGGCGGACTAGCGGGGTGCGTGAGCAGTTCTTC.